The clone carrying this T cell receptor (beta chain) was seen more than once but under ten times. The CDR3 is 15 residues long. Trimming took 1 base from V and 4 from J, leaving 11 bases between them. The V gene's germline CDR1 is MNHEY and CDR2 SVGEGT. Sequenced by immunoSEQ multiplex PCR; TCRdb stores in-frame clones only, minus some. The sample shows about 80,000 clones, 85% to 90% of them seen only once. This sample is drawn from a study of blood T cell repertoires in COVID-19. Study as a whole: Specimens from acute and convalescent COVID-19 originated in the United States, Italy and Spain.

Sequenced input: peripheral blood. The TCR sequence derives from a woman older than 75 with active or convalescent COVID-19. The chain links TRBV6-2 or TRBV6-3 to TRBJ1-5, with D perhaps TRBD1 (5 bases). In nucleotides, the CDR3 is TGTGCCAGCAGTTACTTCGGGGGTCCGAATCAGCCCCAGCATTTT. Protein product: CASSYFGGPNQPQHF.